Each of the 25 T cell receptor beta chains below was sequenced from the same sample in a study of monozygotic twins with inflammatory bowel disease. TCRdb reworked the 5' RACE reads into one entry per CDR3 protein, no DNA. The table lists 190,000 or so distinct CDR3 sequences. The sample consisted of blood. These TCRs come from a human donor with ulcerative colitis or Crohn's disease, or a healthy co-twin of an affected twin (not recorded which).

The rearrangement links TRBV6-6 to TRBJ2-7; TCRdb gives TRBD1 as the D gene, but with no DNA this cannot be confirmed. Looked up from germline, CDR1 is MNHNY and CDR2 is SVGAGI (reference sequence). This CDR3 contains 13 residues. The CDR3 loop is CASSPGTNYEQYF.

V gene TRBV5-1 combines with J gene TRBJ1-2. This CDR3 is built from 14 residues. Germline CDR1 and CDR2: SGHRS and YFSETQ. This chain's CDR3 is CASSFSGSHYGYTF.

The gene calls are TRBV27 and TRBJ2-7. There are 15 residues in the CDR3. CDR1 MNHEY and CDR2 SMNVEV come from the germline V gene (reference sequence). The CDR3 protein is CASSGLDGSSYEQYF.

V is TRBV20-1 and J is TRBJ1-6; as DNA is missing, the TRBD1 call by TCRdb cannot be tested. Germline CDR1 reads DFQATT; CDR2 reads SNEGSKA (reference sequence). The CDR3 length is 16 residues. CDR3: CSARDWVGERNSPLHF.

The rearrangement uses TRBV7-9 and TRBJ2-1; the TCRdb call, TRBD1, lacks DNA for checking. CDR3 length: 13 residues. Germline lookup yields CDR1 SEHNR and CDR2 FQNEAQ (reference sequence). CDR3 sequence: CASSRTGYNEQFF.

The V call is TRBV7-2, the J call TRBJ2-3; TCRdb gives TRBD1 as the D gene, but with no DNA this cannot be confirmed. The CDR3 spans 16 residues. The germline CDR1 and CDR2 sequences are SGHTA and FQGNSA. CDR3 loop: CASSLASSPPGDTQYF.

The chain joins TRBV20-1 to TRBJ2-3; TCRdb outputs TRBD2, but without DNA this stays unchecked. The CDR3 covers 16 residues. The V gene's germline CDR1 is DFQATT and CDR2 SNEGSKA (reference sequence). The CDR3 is CSARGGLAGGTDTQYF.

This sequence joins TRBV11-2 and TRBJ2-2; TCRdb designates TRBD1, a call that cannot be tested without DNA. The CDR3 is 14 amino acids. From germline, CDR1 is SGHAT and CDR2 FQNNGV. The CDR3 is CASSPSVGAGELFF.

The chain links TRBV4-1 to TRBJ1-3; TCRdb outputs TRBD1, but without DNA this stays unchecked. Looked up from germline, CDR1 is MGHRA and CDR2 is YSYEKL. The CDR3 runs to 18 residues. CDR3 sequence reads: CASSHHYGTQTSGNTIYF.

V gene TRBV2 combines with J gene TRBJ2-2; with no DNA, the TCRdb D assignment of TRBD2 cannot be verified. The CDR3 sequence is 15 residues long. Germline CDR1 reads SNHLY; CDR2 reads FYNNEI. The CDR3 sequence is CASRGLAGETGELFF. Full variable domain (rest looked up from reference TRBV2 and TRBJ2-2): EPEVTQTPSHQVTQMGQEVILRCVPISNHLYFYWYRQILGQKVEFLVSFYNNEISEKSEIFDDQFSVERPDGSNFTLKIRSTKLEDSAMYFCASRGLAGETGELFFGEGSRLTVL.

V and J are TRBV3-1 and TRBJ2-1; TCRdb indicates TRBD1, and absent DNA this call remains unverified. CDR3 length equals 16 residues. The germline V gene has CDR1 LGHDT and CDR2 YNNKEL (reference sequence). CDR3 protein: CASSQDPGGGSYEQFF.

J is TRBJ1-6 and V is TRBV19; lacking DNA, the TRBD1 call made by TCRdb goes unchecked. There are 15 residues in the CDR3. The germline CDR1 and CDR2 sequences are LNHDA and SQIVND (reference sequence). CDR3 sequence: CASSGQGFNNSPLHF.

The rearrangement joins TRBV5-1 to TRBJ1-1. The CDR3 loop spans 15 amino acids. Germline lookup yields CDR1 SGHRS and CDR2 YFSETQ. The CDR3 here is CASSDPTAGNTEAFF.

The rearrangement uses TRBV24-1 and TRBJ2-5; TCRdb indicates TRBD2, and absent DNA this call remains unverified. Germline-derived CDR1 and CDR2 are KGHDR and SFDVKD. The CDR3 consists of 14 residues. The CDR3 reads CATSDLQGGEIQYF.

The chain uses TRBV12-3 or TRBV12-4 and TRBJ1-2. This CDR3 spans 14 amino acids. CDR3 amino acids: CASSSIGTAYGYTF.

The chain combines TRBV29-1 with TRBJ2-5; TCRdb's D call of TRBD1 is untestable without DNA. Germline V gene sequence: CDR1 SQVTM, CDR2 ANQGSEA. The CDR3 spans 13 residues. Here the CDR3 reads CSVRPLGQETQYF.

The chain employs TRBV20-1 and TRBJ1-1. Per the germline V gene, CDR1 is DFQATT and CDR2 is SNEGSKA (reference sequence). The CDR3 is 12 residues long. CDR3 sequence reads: CSARVGGTEAFF.

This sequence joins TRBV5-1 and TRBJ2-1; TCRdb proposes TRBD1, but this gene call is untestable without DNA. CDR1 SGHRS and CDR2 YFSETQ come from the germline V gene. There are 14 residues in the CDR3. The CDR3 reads CASSLGDRYNEQFF. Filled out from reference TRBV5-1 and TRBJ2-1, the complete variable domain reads KAGVTQTPRYLIKTRGQQVTLSCSPISGHRSVSWYQQTPGQGLQFLFEYFSETQRNKGNFPGRFSGRQFSNSRSEMNVSTLELGDSALYLCASSLGDRYNEQFFGPGTRLTVL.

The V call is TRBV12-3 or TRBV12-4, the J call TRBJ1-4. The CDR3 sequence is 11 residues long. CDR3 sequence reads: CASSEVGKLFF.

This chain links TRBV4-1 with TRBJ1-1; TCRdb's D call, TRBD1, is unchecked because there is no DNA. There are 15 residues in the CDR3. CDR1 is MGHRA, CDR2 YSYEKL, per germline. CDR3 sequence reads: CASSLTGGADFEAFF.

CDR3 protein: CSAEQVTNYGYTF. The chain carries TRBV20-1 and TRBJ1-2. The CDR3 covers 13 residues. CDR1 and CDR2 (germline): DFQATT, SNEGSKA (reference sequence).

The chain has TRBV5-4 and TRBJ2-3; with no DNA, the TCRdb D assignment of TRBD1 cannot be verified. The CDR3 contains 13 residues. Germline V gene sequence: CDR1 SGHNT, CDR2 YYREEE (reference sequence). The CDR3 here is CASRQDFTDTQYF.

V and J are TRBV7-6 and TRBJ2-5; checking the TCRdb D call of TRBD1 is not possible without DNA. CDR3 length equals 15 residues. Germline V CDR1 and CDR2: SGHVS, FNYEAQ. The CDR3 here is CAGTGGLEGKETQYF.

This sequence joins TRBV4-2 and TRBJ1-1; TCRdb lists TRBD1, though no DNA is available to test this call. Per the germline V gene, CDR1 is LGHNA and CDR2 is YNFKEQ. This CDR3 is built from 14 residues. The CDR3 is CASSQDRGPSEAFF.

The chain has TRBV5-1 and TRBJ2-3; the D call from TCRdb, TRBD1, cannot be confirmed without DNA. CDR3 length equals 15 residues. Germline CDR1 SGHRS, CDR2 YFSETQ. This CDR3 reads CASRHDSSSTDTQYF.